A selection of T cell receptor beta chains follows, all from one sample in a study of OX40 agonist ivuxolimab in advanced cancers. The data were produced by immunoSEQ multiplex PCR, yet TCRdb's version contains in-frame clones alone and is incomplete. The sample comprises tens of thousands of clones, about 89% of which are singletons, and approximately 4% rests with the top ten. The sample was CD4+ or CD8+ T cells sorted from blood, taken in a trial of the OX40 agonist ivuxolimab. Every receptor here comes from an adult with an advanced solid tumor such as melanoma, head and neck, liver or kidney cancer. Each CDR3 is given with its conserved first and last residue. A D gene is named only where the DNA matches it firmly. Size is stated for part of the rows, as once, few or many counts, or as a class when the clone is expanded.

-	15	-	TRBJ1-5	TRBV28	TGTGCCAGCAGTCCCCCTCCTGCCAGCAATCAGCCCCAGCATTTT	CASSPPPASNQPQHF
-	13	-	TRBJ1-4	TRBV7-2	TGTGCCAGCAGCGGACCGGGTCGGGAAAAACTGTTTTTT	CASSGPGREKLFF
TRBD2	16	-	TRBJ2-3	TRBV25-1	TGTGCCAGCAGTGAAGGGCGACTAGCGATCACAGATACGCAGTATTTT	CASSEGRLAITDTQYF
-	14	-	TRBJ1-1	TRBV6-1	TGTGCCAGCAGGGGGGGGCTTTTCAACACTGAAGCTTTCTTT	CASRGGLFNTEAFF
-	14	-	TRBJ1-5	TRBV7-3	TGTGCCAGCAGCTTAGGAAATAACAATCAGCCCCAGCATTTT	CASSLGNNNQPQHF
TRBD2	11	-	TRBJ2-3	TRBV7-8	TGTGCCAGCAGAGCGGGGGATACGCAGTATTTT	CASRAGDTQYF
-	11	-	TRBJ2-7	TRBV10-1	TGCGCCAGCAGTGATTCCTACGAGCAGTACTTC	CASSDSYEQYF
-	11	once	TRBJ1-2	TRBV6-5	TGTGCCAGCGGGACGTACTATGGCTACACCTTC	CASGTYYGYTF
-	16	-	TRBJ2-1	TRBV19	TGTGCCAGTAGTAGACGGGGCGGTGCTACAGGCAATGAGCAGTTCTTC	CASSRRGGATGNEQFF
-	19	-	TRBJ2-3	TRBV11-3	TGTGCCAGCAGCTTCTTAAGTAACCCGGGACTCGGAAGCACAGATACGCAGTATTTT	CASSFLSNPGLGSTDTQYF
TRBD2	15	-	TRBJ2-5	TRBV9	TGTGCCAGCAGCGTTGTAGCGGGAGAGTGGGAGACCCAGTACTTC	CASSVVAGEWETQYF
TRBD2	18	-	TRBJ2-4	TRBV19	TGTGCCAGTAGTAGTTTATCCGGGCTAGCGGGTACCAAAAACATTCAGTACTTC	CASSSLSGLAGTKNIQYF
TRBD1	14	-	TRBJ2-3	TRBV5-4	TGTGCCAGCAGCTGGGACAGAGCCACAGATACGCAGTATTTT	CASSWDRATDTQYF
-	13	-	TRBJ1-6	TRBV7-3	TGTGCCAGCAGCCCCCGGCAGAATTCACCCCTCCACTTT	CASSPRQNSPLHF
-	11	once	TRBJ2-7	TRBV27	TGTGCCAGCAGACCCTCCTACGAGCAGTACTTC	CASRPSYEQYF
TRBD2	15	-	TRBJ2-1	TRBV28	TGTGCCAGCACCCTACCGGGACTAGCTTCCAATGAGCAGTTCTTC	CASTLPGLASNEQFF
TRBD1	15	-	TRBJ1-6	TRBV6-5	TGTGCCAGCAGCCCTAGACAGGGGCATAATTCACCCCTCCACTTT	CASSPRQGHNSPLHF
-	13	-	TRBJ2-1	TRBV4-3	TGCGCCAGCAGCCAAGATTTCTACAATGAGCAGTTCTTC	CASSQDFYNEQFF
-	15	-	TRBJ2-7	TRBV19	TGTGCCAGTAGTTCTCCTAAAGCCGGGGCCTACGAGCAGTACTTC	CASSSPKAGAYEQYF
-	13	-	TRBJ2-7	TRBV5-4	TGTGCCAGCAGCTTTCGGGAGTACTACGAGCAGTACTTC	CASSFREYYEQYF
-	15	few	TRBJ2-1	TRBV9	TGTGCCAGCAGCGCCTACCATGCAGGGTTAAGTGAGCAGTTCTTC	CASSAYHAGLSEQFF
TRBD2	17	-	TRBJ2-1	TRBV11-2	TGTGCCAGCAGCTTAGTCGGGCTAGCGGGGGGTGACAATGAGCAGTTCTTC	CASSLVGLAGGDNEQFF
TRBD2	16	-	TRBJ2-5	TRBV5-6	TGTGCCAGCAGCTTGGCGGCGGGGGGGCAAGGAGAGACCCAGTACTTC	CASSLAAGGQGETQYF
-	13	-	TRBJ2-7	TRBV6-1	TGTGCCAGCAGTGAGGGCTCTTTTGGCGAGCAGTACTTC	CASSEGSFGEQYF
TRBD1	15	-	TRBJ2-7	TRBV10-3	TGTGCCATCAGTGAATCCGGGACAGGGTTGTACGAGCAGTACTTC	CAISESGTGLYEQYF
TRBD1	14	-	TRBJ1-1	TRBV28	TGTGCCAGCAGTTTAGGACAGGGGAACACTGAAGCTTTCTTT	CASSLGQGNTEAFF
TRBD2	14	-	TRBJ2-1	TRBV5-1	TGCGCCAGCAGCTGGGGGACTAGCGGGAGTGAGCAGTTCTTC	CASSWGTSGSEQFF
-	13	-	TRBJ2-1	TRBV7-2	TGTGCCAGCAGGATGAGCTCCTACAATGAGCAGTTCTTC	CASRMSSYNEQFF
TRBD2	17	-	TRBJ2-3	TRBV11-3	TGTGCCAGCAGCTTAGATCTACTAGCGGGAGGTACAGATACGCAGTATTTT	CASSLDLLAGGTDTQYF
TRBD2	15	-	TRBJ2-7	TRBV5-5	TGTGCCAGCAGCTTGGGAGGCGGGAGCCCCTACGAGCAGTACTTC	CASSLGGGSPYEQYF
TRBD2	16	-	TRBJ2-2	TRBV9	TGTGCCAGCAGCGTAGATGGCGGGAGTAACACCGGGGAGCTGTTTTTT	CASSVDGGSNTGELFF
TRBD1	14	-	TRBJ1-1	TRBV30	TGTGCCTGGAGCCCAACAGGGGGTCTTACTGAAGCTTTCTTT	CAWSPTGGLTEAFF
-	15	few	TRBJ2-7	TRBV28	TGTGCCAGCAGTTTAGGAGCGGTTAGCTCCTACGAGCAGTACTTC	CASSLGAVSSYEQYF
TRBD2	14	-	TRBJ2-7	TRBV5-1	TGCGCCAGCAGCTGGGAGGGACCAGCCTACGAGCAGTACTTC	CASSWEGPAYEQYF
TRBD2	15	-	TRBJ2-1	TRBV30	TGTGCCTGGAGTTTAAAGGGCGGGAGTTGGAATGAGCAGTTCTTC	CAWSLKGGSWNEQFF
-	13	-	TRBJ1-4	TRBV6-5	TGTGCCAGCAGTTACTCCCGGACAGAAACACTGTTTTTT	CASSYSRTETLFF
-	14	-	TRBJ1-3	TRBV14	TGTGCCAGCAGCCAAGCAGGATCTGGAAACACCATATATTTT	CASSQAGSGNTIYF
-	15	-	TRBJ2-4	TRBV6-5	TGTGCCAGCAGTTACTCGGTGCAGGGTAAAAACATTCAGTACTTC	CASSYSVQGKNIQYF
TRBD1	15	few	TRBJ2-7	TRBV7-2	TGTGCCAGCAGCTTCGGGACAGGGTCCTCCTACGAGCAGTACTTC	CASSFGTGSSYEQYF
-	13	few	TRBJ2-7	TRBV12-5	TGTGCTAGTGGTTTGGCCGGGGCAAGAGAGCAGTACTTC	CASGLAGAREQYF
-	15	once	TRBJ2-1	TRBV19	TGTGCCAGTAGTCCTAGCATGACATGGGGCAATGAGCAGTTCTTC	CASSPSMTWGNEQFF
-	14	-	TRBJ1-5	TRBV19	TGTGCCAGTAGAAGCCGGGACGCCAATCAGCCCCAGCATTTT	CASRSRDANQPQHF
-	13	once	TRBJ2-2	TRBV4-3	TGCGCCAGCAGCCAAGCGAGTGCCGGGGAGCTGTTTTTT	CASSQASAGELFF
-	15	-	TRBJ1-2	TRBV14	TGTGCCAGCAGCCAAGATCGGGGGGGTTACTATGGCTACACCTTC	CASSQDRGGYYGYTF
-	14	-	TRBJ2-7	TRBV27	TGTGCCAGCAGCCCTCAACCGGTCTCCTACGAGCAGTACTTC	CASSPQPVSYEQYF
TRBD1	17	-	TRBJ2-5	TRBV5-8	TGTGCCAGCAGCGGAAGAGCAGACACAGGGGCACAAGAGACCCAGTACTTC	CASSGRADTGAQETQYF
TRBD2	15	-	TRBJ2-3	TRBV11-3	TGTGCCAGCAGCGGAGGGGGACTAGAGACAGATACGCAGTATTTT	CASSGGGLETDTQYF
-	12	-	TRBJ1-3	TRBV5-1	TGCGCCAGCAGCTTCGACAGCGAGACCATATATTTT	CASSFDSETIYF
TRBD2	17	-	TRBJ2-7	TRBV11-2	TGTGCCAGCAGCCCAAGTCGGGCTAGCGGGCGCGACCACGAGCAGTACTTC	CASSPSRASGRDHEQYF
TRBD2	16	-	TRBJ2-7	TRBV4-3	TGCGCCAGCAGCCAAGATAGCGGGCAGAGACTCTACGAGCAGTACTTC	CASSQDSGQRLYEQYF
-	14	-	TRBJ2-1	TRBV30	TGTGCCTGGATATCGCGCCTAGCGAACAATGAGCAGTTCTTC	CAWISRLANNEQFF
TRBD1	15	-	TRBJ2-5	TRBV18	TGTGCCAGTACAGAGAGAACAGGGGGCGGCGAGACCCAGTACTTC	CASTERTGGGETQYF
TRBD1	14	-	TRBJ1-2	TRBV6-5	TGTGCCAGCAGTCAGAAAGCCCACAGGGGAGGCTACACCTTC	CASSQKAHRGGYTF
-	15	-	TRBJ2-1	TRBV5-1	TGCGCCAGCAGCTCAACAGGGTTAGGAGGTAGTGAGCAGTTCTTC	CASSSTGLGGSEQFF